In its sample, the clone carrying this T cell receptor (beta chain) was seen a few times. The PCR had 60 Vbeta and 13 Jbeta primers. Repertoires were generated with immunoSEQ multiplex PCR, while TCRdb's copy carries only in-frame clones and drops some. This table holds 100,000 to 150,000 clones, approximately 70% found once. This entry comes from a study of cytomegalovirus exposure and HLA in healthy donors. The germline gives CDR1 SGDLS, CDR2 YYNGEE. V gave up 3 bases and J gave up 0 bases, with 6 bases separating them. The CDR3 runs to 13 residues. The chain employs TRBV9 and TRBJ1-1; D is ambiguous. This clonotype was sampled from an older woman in good health and CMV-seropositive. The sample was PBMCs. CDR3 sequence: CASSETLNTEAFF. The CDR3, as DNA: TGTGCCAGCAGCGAAACATTGAACACTGAAGCTTTCTTT.